A single sample is the source of the 9 T cell receptor beta chains below, sequenced in a study of CD8 T cells in ankylosing spondylitis. TCRdb recomputed calls from the 5' RACE reads with MiXCR, one row per CDR3 protein. The sample carries under 30,000 distinct CDR3 sequences, around 13% recorded once. Sequencing input: blood. Receptors were obtained from a male donor with ankylosing spondylitis or in good health (not recorded which).

In its sample, this clonotype was seen a few times. The V and J genes are TRBV6-2 or TRBV6-3 and TRBJ2-7; 9 bases line up with TRBD2. CDR3 length equals 15 residues. V lost 0 bases and J lost 6; bases outside the gene matches: 6. Per germline, CDR1 MNHEY and CDR2 SVGEGT. In DNA, the CDR3 is TGTGCCAGCAGTTACTCGACCACTAGCGGGCTCGAGCAGTACTTC. Residues: CASSYSTTSGLEQYF.

The chain is built from TRBV7-8 and TRBJ2-3; no clear D. This CDR3 is built from 15 residues. V lost 5 bases to trimming and J lost 4 bases, with 16 bases between them. Germline V lookup: CDR1 SGHVS, CDR2 FQNEAQ. The CDR3 spells CASSPTPRSPDTQYF. In nucleotides, the CDR3 is TGTGCCAGCAGCCCGACCCCCCGTTCCCCAGATACGCAGTATTTT.

This clonotype was seen repeatedly, ten times or more. The rearrangement joins TRBV25-1 to TRBJ1-1; 7 positions match TRBD1. Looked up from germline, CDR1 is MGHDK and CDR2 is SYGVNS. The CDR3 contains 15 residues. V lost 4 bases, J lost 1 base, and 6 bases stayed unmatched. The CDR3 reads CASSGRDSGNTEAFF. CDR3 DNA: TGTGCCAGCAGTGGGAGGGACAGCGGGAACACTGAAGCTTTCTTT.

The table lists this clonotype with a few counts. V gene TRBV7-9 combines with J gene TRBJ2-2; D uncertain. This CDR3 has 10 residues. V was shortened by 5 bases and J by 6 bases, with 1 base between the two germline ends. Germline loops: CDR1 SEHNR, CDR2 FQNEAQ (reference sequence). The CDR3 sequence is CASSPGELFF. The CDR3 DNA follows: TGTGCCAGCAGCCCCGGGGAGCTGTTTTTT.

V usage is TRBV6-5 and J usage is TRBJ2-7; D not resolved. The germline V gene has CDR1 MNHEY and CDR2 SVGAGI. V was trimmed by 6 bases and J by 7 bases, leaving 16 bases between them. The CDR3 has 13 residues. CDR3 loop: CASRPPGLGEQYF. The CDR3 DNA reads as TGTGCCAGCAGGCCCCCTGGTTTGGGGGAGCAGTACTTC.

This clonotype was recorded many times. The J gene is TRBJ2-1, the V gene TRBV6-5, with 10 bases aligning to TRBD1. Germline CDR1 MNHEY, CDR2 SVGAGI. V dropped 6 bases and J dropped 10; count of bases not matched to a gene: 15. The CDR3 has 16 residues. CDR3 DNA sequence: TGTGCCAGCAGGGCAACCGGGACAGGGGCTTACGGGGAGCAGTTCTTC. Translating it yields CASRATGTGAYGEQFF.

This sequence joins TRBV15 and TRBJ2-2; D may be TRBD1 or TRBD2 (5 bases each). The V gene's germline CDR1 is LNHNV and CDR2 YYDKDF (reference sequence). Between the trimmed V and J ends, which lost 0 bases and 6 bases, there was a span of 14 bases. CDR3 size: 16 residues. CDR3 amino acids: CATSREGTLMSGELFF. CDR3 DNA sequence: TGTGCCACCAGCAGAGAAGGGACCTTGATGTCCGGGGAGCTGTTTTTT.

This clonotype was recorded a few times. The rearrangement joins TRBV12-3 or TRBV12-4 to TRBJ2-1; 7 bases are a match to TRBD1. This CDR3 spans 14 amino acids. Trimming removed 7 bases from V and 5 bases from J; junction bases left unmatched: 8. The CDR3 loop is CASTQDRRNNEQFF. Written as DNA, the CDR3 is TGTGCCAGCACCCAGGACAGGCGAAACAATGAGCAGTTCTTC.

This clonotype appeared many times. The V gene is TRBV6-2 or TRBV6-3, the J gene TRBJ2-1; possibly TRBD1 for D (7 bases). The CDR3 is made up of 15 amino acids. V lost 6 bases and J lost 4, with 16 bases in between. CDR1 and CDR2 from the germline V gene are MNHEY and SVGEGT. CDR3 in amino acids: CASSNPRGVYNEQFF. The CDR3 bases are TGTGCCAGCAGCAACCCCAGGGGGGTTTACAATGAGCAGTTCTTC.